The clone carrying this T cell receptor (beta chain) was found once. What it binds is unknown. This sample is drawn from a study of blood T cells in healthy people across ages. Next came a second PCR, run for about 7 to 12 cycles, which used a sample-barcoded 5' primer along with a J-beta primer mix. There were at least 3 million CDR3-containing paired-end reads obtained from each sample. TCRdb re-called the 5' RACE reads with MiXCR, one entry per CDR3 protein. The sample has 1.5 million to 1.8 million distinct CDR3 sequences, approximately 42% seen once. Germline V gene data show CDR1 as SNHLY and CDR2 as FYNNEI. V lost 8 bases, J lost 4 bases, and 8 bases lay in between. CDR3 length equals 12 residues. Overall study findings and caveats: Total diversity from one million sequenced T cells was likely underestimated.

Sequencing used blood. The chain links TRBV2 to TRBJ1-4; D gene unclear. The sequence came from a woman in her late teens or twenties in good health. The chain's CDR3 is CASGRHNEKLFF. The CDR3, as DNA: TGTGCCAGCGGGCGGCATAATGAAAAACTGTTTTTT.